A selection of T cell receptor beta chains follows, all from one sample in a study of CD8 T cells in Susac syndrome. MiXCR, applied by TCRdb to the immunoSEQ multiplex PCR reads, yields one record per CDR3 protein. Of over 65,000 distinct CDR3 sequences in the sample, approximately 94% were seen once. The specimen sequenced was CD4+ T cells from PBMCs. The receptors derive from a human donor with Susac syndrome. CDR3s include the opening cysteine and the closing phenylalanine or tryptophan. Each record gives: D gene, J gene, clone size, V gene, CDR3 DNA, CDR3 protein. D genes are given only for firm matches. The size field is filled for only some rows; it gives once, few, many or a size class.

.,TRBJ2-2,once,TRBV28,TGTGCCAGCAGAACCACAGGGAACACCGGGGAGCTGTTTTTT,CASRTTGNTGELFF
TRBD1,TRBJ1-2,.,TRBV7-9,TGTGCCGGTAGGGGGCCCGACTATGGCTACACCTTC,CAGRGPDYGYTF
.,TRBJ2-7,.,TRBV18,TGTGCCAGCTCACCCCTCCACCCCTACGAGCAGTACTTC,CASSPLHPYEQYF
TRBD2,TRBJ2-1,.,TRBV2,TGTGCCAGCAGTATTGGCGGGACTAGCGGCGACAATGAGCAGTTCTTC,CASSIGGTSGDNEQFF
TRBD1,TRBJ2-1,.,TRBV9,TGTGCCAGCAGCCCCTGGACAGGGTACAATGAGCAGTTCTTC,CASSPWTGYNEQFF
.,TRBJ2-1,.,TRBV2,TGTGCCAGCAGGGAGAACCGGGCCGATTACAATGAGCAGTTCTTC,CASRENRADYNEQFF
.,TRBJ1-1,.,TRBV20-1,TGCAGTGCCACACGTACAGGGATGGTTATGACTGAAGCTTTCTTT,CSATRTGMVMTEAFF
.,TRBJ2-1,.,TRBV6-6,TGTGCCAGCAACAAAGGACAGTCGCTTAATGAGCAGTTCTTC,CASNKGQSLNEQFF
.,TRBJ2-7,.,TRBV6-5,TGTGCCAGCAGGCTCGCTTCCGGGACCGGCTACGAGCAGTACTTC,CASRLASGTGYEQYF
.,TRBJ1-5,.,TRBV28,TGTTCCAGCAGTTTTAGAGTTCTTAGCAATCAGCCCCAGCATTTT,CSSSFRVLSNQPQHF
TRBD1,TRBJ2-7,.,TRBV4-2,TGTGCCAGCAGCCACGCAGGGGGCAGGTCCTACGAGCAGTACTTC,CASSHAGGRSYEQYF
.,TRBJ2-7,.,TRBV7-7,TGTGCTAGCAGCTTAGAGCCGTCAGGGCGCTACGAGCAGTACTTC,CASSLEPSGRYEQYF
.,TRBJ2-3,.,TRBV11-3,TGTGCCAGCAGCAACGCCCTAGCGGATACGCAGTATTTT,CASSNALADTQYF
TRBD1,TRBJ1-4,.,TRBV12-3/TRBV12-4,TGTGCCAGCGTCCAGACAGGGATTAATGAAAAACTGTTTTTT,CASVQTGINEKLFF
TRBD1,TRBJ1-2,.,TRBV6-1,TGTGCCAGCAGTGAAGGGGGTATGGCGGACAGGGTCCATGGCTACACCTTC,CASSEGGMADRVHGYTF
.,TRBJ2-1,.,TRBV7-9,TGTGCCAGCAGCCCTTATGGGGGCGGTGAGCAGTTCTTC,CASSPYGGGEQFF
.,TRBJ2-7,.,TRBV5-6,TGTGCCAGCCTTAAAAAACAGTTCCCCTACGAGCAGTACTTC,CASLKKQFPYEQYF
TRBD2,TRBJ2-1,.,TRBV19,TGTGCCAGTAGTATAGGAGCGGGAGAGGTCTATGAGCAGTTCTTC,CASSIGAGEVYEQFF
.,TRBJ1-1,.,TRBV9,TGTGCCAGCAGCGACGCCTGGGGCACTGAAGCTTTCTTT,CASSDAWGTEAFF
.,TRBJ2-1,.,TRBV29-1,TGCAGCGTTGAGGTGTTCCAGTTCTTC,CSVEVFQFF
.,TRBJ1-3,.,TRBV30,TGTGCCTGGAGTACAATGGCGGGATCGACCCTATATTTT,CAWSTMAGSTLYF
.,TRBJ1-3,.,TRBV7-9,TGTGCCAGCAGGAGGGGTGATGACACCATATATTTT,CASRRGDDTIYF
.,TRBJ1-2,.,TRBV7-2,TGTGCCAGCAGCTTAATGACAGTTTCTAACTATGGCTACACCTTC,CASSLMTVSNYGYTF
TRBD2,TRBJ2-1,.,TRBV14,TGTGCCAGCAGCCCGCCTCCGGGACTAGCGGGAGTAAAAGGACCATACAATGAGCAGTTCTTC,CASSPPPGLAGVKGPYNEQFF
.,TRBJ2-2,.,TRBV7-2,TGTGCCAGCAGCTTTTTATCGGTGCCGAACACCGGGGAGCTGTTTTTT,CASSFLSVPNTGELFF
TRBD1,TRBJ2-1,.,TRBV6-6,TGTGCCAGCAACTTCGACAGGGTAAACAATGAGCAGTTCTTC,CASNFDRVNNEQFF
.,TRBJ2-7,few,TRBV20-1,TGCAGTGCTATTAAGGGAAACGAGCAGTACTTC,CSAIKGNEQYF
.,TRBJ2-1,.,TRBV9,TGTGCCAGCAGCGTAGATTCTAGAGCGTATGGTGAGCAGTTCTTC,CASSVDSRAYGEQFF
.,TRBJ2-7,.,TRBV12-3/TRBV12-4,TGTGCCAGCAGTCGTAGCGGTAGCTCCTACGAGCAGTACTTC,CASSRSGSSYEQYF
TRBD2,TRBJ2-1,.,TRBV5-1,TGCGCCAGCAGCTTGCCCATTAGCGGGAATGAGCAGTTCTTC,CASSLPISGNEQFF
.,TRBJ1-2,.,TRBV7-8,TGTGCCAGCAGCGGACACATTGATGGCTACACCTTC,CASSGHIDGYTF
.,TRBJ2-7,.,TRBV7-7,TGTGCCAGCAGCCGCGATGGGGGTTACGAGCAGTACTTC,CASSRDGGYEQYF
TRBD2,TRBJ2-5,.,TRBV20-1,TGCAGTGCTAGTAGCGGGGCTGGAGAGACCCAGTACTTC,CSASSGAGETQYF
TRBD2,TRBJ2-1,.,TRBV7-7,TGTGCTAGCAGCTTAGTGGCGGGAGTGTCCTACAATGAGCAGTTCTTC,CASSLVAGVSYNEQFF
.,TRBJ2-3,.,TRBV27,TGTGCCAGCAGACCCTGGGGGCGGGATACGCAGTATTTT,CASRPWGRDTQYF
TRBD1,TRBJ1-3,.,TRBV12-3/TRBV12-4,TGTGCCAGCAGTCGCCGCCCTGGACAGGGAGGTGGAAACACCATATATTTT,CASSRRPGQGGGNTIYF
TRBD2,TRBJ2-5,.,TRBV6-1,TGTGCCAGCAGCCGGATTTCGAGCGGGAGCGGGGAGACCCAGTACTTC,CASSRISSGSGETQYF
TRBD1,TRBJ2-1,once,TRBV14,TGTGCCAGCAGCCAAGATAAAGGGACAGGGTCCTACAATGAGCAGTTCTTC,CASSQDKGTGSYNEQFF
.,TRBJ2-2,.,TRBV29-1,TGCAGCGTTGTGTGGGCCGCGAACACCGGGGAGCTGTTTTTT,CSVVWAANTGELFF
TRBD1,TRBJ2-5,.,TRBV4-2,TGTGCCAGCAGCCAAGCGGGAACAGGGGAAGAGACCCAGTACTTC,CASSQAGTGEETQYF
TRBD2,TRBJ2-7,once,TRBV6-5,TGTGCCAGCTCAGTCCGGGGCGGGAGTTTCTACGAGCAGTACTTC,CASSVRGGSFYEQYF
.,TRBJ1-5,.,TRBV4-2,TGTGCCAGCAGGGCCGACAATCAGCCCCAGCATTTT,CASRADNQPQHF
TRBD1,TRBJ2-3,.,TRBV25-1,TGTGCCAGCAGTGACCAACGGACAGGACAAGATACGCAGTATTTT,CASSDQRTGQDTQYF
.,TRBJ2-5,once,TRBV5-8,TGTGCCAGCAGACCGACCGTGACCCAGTACTTC,CASRPTVTQYF
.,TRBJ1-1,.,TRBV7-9,TGTGCCAGCAGCGTAGGGGGGTCGCGGAACACTGAAGCTTTCTTT,CASSVGGSRNTEAFF
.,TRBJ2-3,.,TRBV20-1,TGCAGTGTAGGAGTCATAGCAGAGGTTGGAGATACGCAGTATTTT,CSVGVIAEVGDTQYF
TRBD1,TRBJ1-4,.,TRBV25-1,TGTGCCAGCAGTGACCCGACAGGGGCGGTTGAAAAACTGTTTTTT,CASSDPTGAVEKLFF
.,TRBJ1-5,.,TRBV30,TGTGCCTGGAGTCCGCCGGGACTCCCAAAAATGCCCCAGCATTTT,CAWSPPGLPKMPQHF